The present T cell receptor beta chain was sequenced within a study of shared clonotypes between healthy human individuals (dated by TCRdb to about 2020). About the study as a whole: A couple of women and three men aged 18 to 49 years were included in the cohort. For each donor, three plates each were used for CD4 naive and CD4 memory, two plates were used for CD8 naive, and one plate was used for CD8 memory. To estimate repertoire size and how much clonotypes are shared between individuals, the study performed deep sequencing of blood TCR repertoires from roughly five healthy adults. Different laboratories and diverse techniques were used to prepare libraries and sequence TCR repertoires, to increase sequencing depth and limit assay-specific biases. Per donor, leukapheresis produced somewhere between about 0.8 and 9 billion PBMCs.

About this clone: The specificity of this receptor is unknown. Per-base qualities were not stored, and no clone one base away is much larger.

CD8 naive samples were CD45RO-negative cells positively selected for CCR7, giving a CD45RA+CCR7+ population that excluded TemRA cells. The donors were healthy, HIV-negative adults who had no recently reported acute infections or vaccinations. Every donor was a Caucasian adult living in Nashville, Tennessee, USA. Blood was collected by leukapheresis, and PBMCs were isolated by Ficoll-Histopaque density gradient centrifugation and then cryopreserved in liquid nitrogen vapor phase. Purity and quantity of every magnetically sorted T cell population were checked by analytical flow cytometry. Each sorted fraction had its genomic DNA isolated and then quantified by UV absorbance on a Nanodrop 2000c. The CDR3, cysteine through phenylalanine, is 15 amino acids long. Only CDR3 DNA remains: 45 bases, in frame from the first base. V has 11 bases trimmed and J has 7 bases trimmed; junction bases matching no gene number 15. According to the germline V gene (reference sequence), CDR1 reads LNHDA and CDR2 reads SQIVND.

Using the deep immunoSEQ assay, TCR CDR3 regions were amplified from genomic DNA by multiplex PCR. Extracted genomic DNA from each cell subset was distributed evenly across all wells of several immunoSEQ 96-well plates, and each plate was treated as a replicate. For sorted subsets, about 0.2 ug genomic DNA, equal to 25,000 to 35,000 T cell genomes, was loaded into each replicate PCR. Purified libraries were quantified with a Qubit 3.0 fluorometer, sized on a Bioanalyzer 2100, and re-quantified with the KAPA Library Quantification kit. Each immunoSEQ 96-well plate was sequenced on its own single-read 150-cycle Illumina NextSeq 550 flow cell. The original pipeline was this. Because only junctional sequences without quality scores were contained in the immunoSEQ output, filtering matching that applied to full-length reads could not be performed. Sequences were annotated with PyIR, a Python wrapper for IgBLAST v1.9, using IMGT germline references to assign V/J genes and CDR3. Reads were filtered out if the reads had weak V/J assignments (E-value above 1e-6), no CDR3, stop codons, out-of-frame junctions, or ambiguous translated residues. V3J clonotypes were defined as sequences sharing an identical inferred V gene, J gene, and CDR3 amino acid sequence. Percentage overlap between repertoires was calculated by dividing the number of shared unique clonotypes by the size of the smaller repertoire. Richness of each repertoire was evaluated using RTK rarefaction, the Chao1 estimator, and Recon v2.1 estimates of unobserved clonotypes. Generation probabilities for all TCRbeta clonotypes obtained by the gDNA method from four donors were computed using OLGA. Sourced from immuneACCESS, this table was stored by TCRdb with only in-frame sequences that have V and J called. A share of the clones is absent; for the studies checked, an unresolved V gene accounts for under half, and the remainder has no known explanation. The DNA was the basis for D and trimming; V, J and clone size are from that table. Here the sample has roughly 590,000 clones; around 95% occur a single time. The top ten hold over 0.09% of the sample.

The research as a whole found: The small number of donors limited the genetic and exposure-history diversity represented. Roughly 5.2% of naive CD4, 3.5% of naive CD8, approximately 2% of memory CD4, and approximately 0.39% of memory CD8 clonotypes were shared across several donors. Naive subsets generally had larger estimated clonotype richness than memory subsets. Pairwise subsampling led to the expectation that sequencing depth would affect the degree of clonotype sharing among donors. Incomplete sequencing was indicated by rarefaction of sorted-subset datasets, despite the large sequencing depth. Higher generation probabilities were observed for clonotypes shared by all four sorted-subset donors than for non-shared clonotypes. Only blood was sampled, and tissue TCR repertoires likely differ from those in blood.

Input material: naive CD8+ T cells sorted from blood. The cell subset or site label corresponds to: CD45RA+CCR7+. This sequence originates from a woman younger than 45 in good health. The V and J genes are TRBV19 and TRBJ1-5; the central 9 bases match TRBD1. The DNA sequence follows: TGTGCCTCAACTCCGGGACAGGGTTTTGCCCAGCCCCAGCATTTT. It codes for CASTPGQGFAQPQHF.